This entry lists 10 T cell receptor beta chains sequenced from one sample in a study of beta chain features in type 1 diabetes. Every isolated RNA sample was fully reverse transcribed, so sequencing captured expressed TCRB transcripts. The assay was immunoSEQ multiplex PCR, and TCRdb's table has in-frame clones only and misses some. Among about 330,000 clones listed, roughly 9.6% were seen once. Sequenced: naive CD4+ T cells from blood. These receptors all stem from a young woman in good health.

In its sample, this clone was seen a few times. V is TRBV7-9 and J is TRBJ2-7, with TRBD1 matching over 7 bases. J was trimmed by 1 base and V by 5 bases; bases with no gene match: 5. Germline V gene data show CDR1 as SEHNR and CDR2 as FQNEAQ (reference sequence). The CDR3 extends over 14 amino acids. The DNA of the CDR3 is TGTGCCAGCAGCAAACAGGGGTTGTCCTACGAGCAGTACTTC. Translating it yields CASSKQGLSYEQYF.

This rearrangement joins TRBV15 to TRBJ1-1; 8 bases line up with TRBD1. The CDR3 has 16 amino acids. CDR1 is LNHNV, CDR2 YYDKDF, per germline (reference sequence). The V and J ends lost 8 bases and 1 base, in that order; junction bases with no gene match: 12. CDR3 DNA sequence: TGTGCCACCCGAGTCAGGACAGGGAAAGGGAACACTGAAGCTTTCTTT. It encodes CATRVRTGKGNTEAFF.

On this clone: At the DNA level, this CDR3 is encoded by other sequences in the same sample as well. The V call is TRBV9, the J call TRBJ2-1, with 10 bases lining up with TRBD2. CDR3 length equals 15 residues. From germline, CDR1 is SGDLS and CDR2 YYNGEE. With 0 bases clipped from V and 6 bases from J, the junction kept 3 bases outside the gene matches. The CDR3, as DNA: TGTGCCAGCAGCGTAGGGCTAGCGGGAGCCAATGAGCAGTTCTTC. Translation gives CASSVGLAGANEQFF.

In its sample, this clone was seen a few times. V and J are TRBV28 and TRBJ2-3; TRBD2 agrees at 11 bases. There are 16 residues in the CDR3. With V trimmed by 6 bases and J by 2 bases, 7 bases remained unmatched. In germline, CDR1 is MDHEN, CDR2 SYDVKM. Here the CDR3 DNA reads TGTGCCAGCAGGCATCGACTAGCGGGGAACACAGATACGCAGTATTTT. It translates to CASRHRLAGNTDTQYF.

This chain joins TRBV19 and TRBJ2-7; no clear D gene. CDR3 length: 14 amino acids. Germline CDR1 and CDR2: LNHDA and SQIVND (reference sequence). V lost 3 bases to trimming and J lost 5 bases, with 14 bases between them. CDR3 DNA sequence: TGTGCCAGTAGTATGGGTGGGTTCAGCGACGAGCAGTACTTC. Its translation: CASSMGGFSDEQYF.

In its sample, this clone was seen a few times. The V and J genes are TRBV28 and TRBJ1-1; perhaps TRBD1 as D (6 bases). This CDR3 region has 15 residues. The germline V gene has CDR1 MDHEN and CDR2 SYDVKM. V was shortened by 6 bases and J by 1 base, with 15 bases between the two germline ends. The CDR3, as DNA: TGTGCCAGCAGCAGTGCAGGGGTGGCGAACACTGAAGCTTTCTTT. Amino acids: CASSSAGVANTEAFF.

The sample holds a few counts of this clone. The chain combines TRBV5-1 with TRBJ2-7; 7 positions agree with TRBD1. Germline V gives CDR1 SGHRS, CDR2 YFSETQ. This CDR3 is 13 amino acids long. Germline trimming cut 2 bases from V and 6 bases from J; bases unmatched to any gene: 5. The CDR3 nucleotides read TGCGCCAGCAGCTTAAACAGGGGCGTCGAGCAGTACTTC. Protein sequence: CASSLNRGVEQYF.

This clone was picked up a small number of times. The rearrangement uses TRBV25-1 and TRBJ2-3, with 7 positions matching TRBD1. The V segment lost 2 bases and the J segment 4 bases; nucleotides outside the gene matches: 6. The CDR3 spans 15 residues. Germline V gives CDR1 MGHDK, CDR2 SYGVNS. The CDR3 bases are TGTGCCAGCAGTGAACTTCCCCAGGGGGCAGATACGCAGTATTTT. This encodes CASSELPQGADTQYF.

This rearrangement joins TRBV29-1 to TRBJ2-3, with D perhaps TRBD2 (6 bases). CDR3 length equals 13 residues. Trimming stripped 4 bases from V and 2 bases from J, with 10 bases between. CDR1 and CDR2 from the germline V gene are SQVTM and ANQGSEA. CDR3 loop: CSVAAGPTDTQYF. As DNA, the CDR3 is TGCAGCGTTGCGGCGGGACCCACAGATACGCAGTATTTT.

This clone turned up a few times. This chain joins TRBV11-2 and TRBJ2-2; 11 positions match TRBD1. Germline trimming cut 5 bases from V and 7 bases from J; bases unmatched to any gene: 6. The germline gives CDR1 SGHAT, CDR2 FQNNGV. CDR3 length: 15 residues. The CDR3 DNA follows: TGTGCCAGCAGCGTGGACAGGGGGCTGAGCGGGGAGCTGTTTTTT. Its protein is CASSVDRGLSGELFF.